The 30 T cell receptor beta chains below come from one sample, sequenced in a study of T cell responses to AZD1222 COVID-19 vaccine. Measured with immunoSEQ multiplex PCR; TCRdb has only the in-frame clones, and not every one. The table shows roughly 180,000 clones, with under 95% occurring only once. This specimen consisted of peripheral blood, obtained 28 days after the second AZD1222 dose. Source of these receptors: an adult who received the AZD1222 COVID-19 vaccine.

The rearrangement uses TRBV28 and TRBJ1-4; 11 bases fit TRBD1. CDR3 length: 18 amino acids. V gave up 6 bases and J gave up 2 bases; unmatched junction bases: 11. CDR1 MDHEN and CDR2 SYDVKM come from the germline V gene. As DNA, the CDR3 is TGTGCCAGCAGCCCATCCCGGACAGGGGGCTTTACTAATGAAAAACTGTTTTTT. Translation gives CASSPSRTGGFTNEKLFF.

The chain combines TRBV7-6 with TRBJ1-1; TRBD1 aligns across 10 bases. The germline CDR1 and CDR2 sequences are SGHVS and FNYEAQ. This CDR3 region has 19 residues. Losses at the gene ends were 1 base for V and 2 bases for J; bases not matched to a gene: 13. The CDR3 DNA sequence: TGTGCCAGCAGCTTAGTTCTAGGGGCGGGACAGGGGAGAAACACTGAAGCTTTCTTT. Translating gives CASSLVLGAGQGRNTEAFF.

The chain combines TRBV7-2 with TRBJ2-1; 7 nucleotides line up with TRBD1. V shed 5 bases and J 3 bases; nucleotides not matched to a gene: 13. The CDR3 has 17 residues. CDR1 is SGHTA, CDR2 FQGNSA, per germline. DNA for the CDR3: TGTGCCAGCAGCCGCCCCAAGGGGGCGAGCCACTACAATGAGCAGTTCTTC. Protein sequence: CASSRPKGASHYNEQFF. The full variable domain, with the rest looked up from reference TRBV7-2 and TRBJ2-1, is GAGVSQSPSNKVTEKGKDVELRCDPISGHTALYWYRQSLGQGLEFLIYFQGNSAPDKSGLPSDRFSAERTGGSVSTLTIQRTQQEDSAVYLCASSRPKGASHYNEQFFGPGTRLTVL.

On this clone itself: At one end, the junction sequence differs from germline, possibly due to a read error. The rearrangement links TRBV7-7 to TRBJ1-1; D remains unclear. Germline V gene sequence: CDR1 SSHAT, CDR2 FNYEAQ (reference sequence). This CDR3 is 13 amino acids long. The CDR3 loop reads CASSEELNTEAFF. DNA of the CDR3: TGTGCTAGCAGTGAAGAGCTGAACACTGAAGCTTTCTTT.

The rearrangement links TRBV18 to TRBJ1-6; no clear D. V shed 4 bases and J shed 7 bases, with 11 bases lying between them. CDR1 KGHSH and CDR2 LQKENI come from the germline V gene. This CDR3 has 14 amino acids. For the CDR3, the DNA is TGTGCCAGCTCACGCAGACGGAAGAATTCACCCCTCCACTTT. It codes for CASSRRRKNSPLHF.

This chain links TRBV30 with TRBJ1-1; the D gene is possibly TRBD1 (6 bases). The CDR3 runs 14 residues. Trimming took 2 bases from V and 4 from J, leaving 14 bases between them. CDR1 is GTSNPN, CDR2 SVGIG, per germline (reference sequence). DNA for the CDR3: TGTGCCTGGAGTAATGGGGGCGGCGGCACTGAAGCTTTCTTT. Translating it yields CAWSNGGGGTEAFF.

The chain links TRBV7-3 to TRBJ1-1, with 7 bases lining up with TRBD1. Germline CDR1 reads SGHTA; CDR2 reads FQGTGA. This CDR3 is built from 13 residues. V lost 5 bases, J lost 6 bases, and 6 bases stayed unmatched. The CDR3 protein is CASSPDRDSEAFF. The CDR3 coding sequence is TGTGCCAGCAGCCCAGACAGGGATTCTGAAGCTTTCTTT.

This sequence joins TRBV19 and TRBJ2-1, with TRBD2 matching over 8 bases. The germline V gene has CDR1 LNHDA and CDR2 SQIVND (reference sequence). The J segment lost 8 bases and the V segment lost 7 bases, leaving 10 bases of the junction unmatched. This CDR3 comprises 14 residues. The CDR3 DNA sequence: TGTGCCAGTATGTGGCGGGGGGAAATCGATGAGCAGTTCTTC. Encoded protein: CASMWRGEIDEQFF. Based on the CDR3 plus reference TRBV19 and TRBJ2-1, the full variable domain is DGGITQSPKYLFRKEGQNVTLSCEQNLNHDAMYWYRQDPGQGLRLIYYSQIVNDFQKGDIAEGYSVSREKKESFPLTVTSAQKNPTAFYLCASMWRGEIDEQFFGPGTRLTVL.

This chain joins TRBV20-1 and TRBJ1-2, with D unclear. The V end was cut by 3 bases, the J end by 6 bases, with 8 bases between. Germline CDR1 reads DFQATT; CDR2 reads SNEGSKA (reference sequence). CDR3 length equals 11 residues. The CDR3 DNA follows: TGCAGTGCTAGTTTGGTGGATGGCTACACCTTC. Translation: CSASLVDGYTF.

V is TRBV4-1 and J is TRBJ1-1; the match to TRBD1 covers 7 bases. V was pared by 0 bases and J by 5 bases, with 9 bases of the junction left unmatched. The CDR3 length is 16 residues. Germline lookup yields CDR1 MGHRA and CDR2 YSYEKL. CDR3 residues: CASSQDPGGVNTEAFF. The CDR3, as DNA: TGCGCCAGCAGCCAAGATCCAGGGGGGGTAAATACTGAAGCTTTCTTT.

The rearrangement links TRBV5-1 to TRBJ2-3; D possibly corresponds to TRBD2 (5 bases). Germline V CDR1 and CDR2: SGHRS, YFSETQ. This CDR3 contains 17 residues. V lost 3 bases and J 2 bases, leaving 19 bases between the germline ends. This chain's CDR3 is CASSSRGDSAFTDTQYF. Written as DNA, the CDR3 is TGCGCCAGCAGCTCAAGAGGTGATAGCGCCTTCACAGATACGCAGTATTTT.

The CDR3 protein is CASSVNPGAGTEAFF. For the CDR3, the DNA is TGTGCCAGCAGCGTAAATCCTGGGGCGGGCACTGAAGCTTTCTTT. This chain joins TRBV9 and TRBJ1-1; perhaps TRBD1 as D (5 bases). The CDR3 loop spans 15 amino acids. With 1 base removed from V and 4 bases from J, the gap between germline ends came to 14 bases. CDR1 and CDR2 from the germline V gene are SGDLS and YYNGEE.

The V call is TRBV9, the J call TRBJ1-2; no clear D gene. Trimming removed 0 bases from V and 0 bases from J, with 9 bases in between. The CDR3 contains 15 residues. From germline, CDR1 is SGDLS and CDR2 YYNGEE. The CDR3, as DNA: TGTGCCAGCAGCGTAGGTGCCTACCCTAACTATGGCTACACCTTC. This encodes CASSVGAYPNYGYTF.

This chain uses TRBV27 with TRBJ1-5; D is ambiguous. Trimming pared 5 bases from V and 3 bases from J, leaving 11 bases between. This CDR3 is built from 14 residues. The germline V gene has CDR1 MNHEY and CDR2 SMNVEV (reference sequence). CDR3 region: CASSLPGLNQPQHF. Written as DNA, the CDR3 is TGTGCCAGCAGTCTGCCAGGACTCAATCAGCCCCAGCATTTT.

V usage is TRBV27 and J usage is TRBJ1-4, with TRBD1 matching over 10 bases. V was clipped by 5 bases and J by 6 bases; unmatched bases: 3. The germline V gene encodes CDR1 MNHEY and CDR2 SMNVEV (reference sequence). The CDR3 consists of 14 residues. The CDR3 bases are TGTGCCAGCAGTGTGACAGGGGGCGATGAAAAACTGTTTTTT. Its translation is CASSVTGGDEKLFF. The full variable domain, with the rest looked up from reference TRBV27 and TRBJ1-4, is EAQVTQNPRYLITVTGKKLTVTCSQNMNHEYMSWYRQDPGLGLRQIYYSMNVEVTDKGDVPEGYKVSRKEKRNFPLILESPSPNQTSLYFCASSVTGGDEKLFFGSGTQLSVL.

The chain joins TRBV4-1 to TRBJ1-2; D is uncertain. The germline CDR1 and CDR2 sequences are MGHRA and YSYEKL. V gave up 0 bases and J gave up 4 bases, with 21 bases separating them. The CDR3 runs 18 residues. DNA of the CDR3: TGCGCCAGCAGCCAAGAGGTTTTTATAACAGCCACTCCCTATGGCTACACCTTC. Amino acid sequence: CASSQEVFITATPYGYTF.

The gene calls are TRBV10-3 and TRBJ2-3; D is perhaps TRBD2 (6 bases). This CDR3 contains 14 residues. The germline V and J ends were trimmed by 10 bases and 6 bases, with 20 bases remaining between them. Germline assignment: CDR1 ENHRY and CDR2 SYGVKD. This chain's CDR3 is CATFSPGLRDTQYF. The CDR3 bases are TGTGCCACATTTTCCCCGGGACTCCGCGATACGCAGTATTTT.

In DNA, the CDR3 is TGTGCCAGCAGTCAACGCGGGGGGCAAGATACGCAGTATTTT. This codes for CASSQRGGQDTQYF. The chain links TRBV28 to TRBJ2-3; TRBD2 aligns across 8 bases. The junction had 6 bases not matched to a gene; V was cut back by 5 bases and J by 5 bases. Germline V lookup: CDR1 MDHEN, CDR2 SYDVKM. This CDR3 has 14 amino acids.

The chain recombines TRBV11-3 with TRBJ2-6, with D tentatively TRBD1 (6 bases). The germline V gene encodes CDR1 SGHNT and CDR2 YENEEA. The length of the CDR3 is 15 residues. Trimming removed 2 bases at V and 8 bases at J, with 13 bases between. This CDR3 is CASSLFQGLSNVLTF. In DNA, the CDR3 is TGTGCCAGCAGCTTATTCCAGGGGTTGTCCAACGTCCTGACTTTC.

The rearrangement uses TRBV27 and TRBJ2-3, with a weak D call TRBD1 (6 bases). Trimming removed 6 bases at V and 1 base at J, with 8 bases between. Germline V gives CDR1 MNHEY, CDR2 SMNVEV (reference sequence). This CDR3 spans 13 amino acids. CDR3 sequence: CASRGGGTDTQYF. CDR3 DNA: TGTGCCAGCAGAGGGGGAGGCACAGATACGCAGTATTTT.

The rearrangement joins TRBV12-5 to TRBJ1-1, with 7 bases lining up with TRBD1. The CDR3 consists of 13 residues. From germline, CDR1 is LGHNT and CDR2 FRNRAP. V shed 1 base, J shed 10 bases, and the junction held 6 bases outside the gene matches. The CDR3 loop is CASGLATGVRAFF. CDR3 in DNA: TGTGCTAGTGGTTTGGCCACAGGGGTCCGAGCTTTCTTT.

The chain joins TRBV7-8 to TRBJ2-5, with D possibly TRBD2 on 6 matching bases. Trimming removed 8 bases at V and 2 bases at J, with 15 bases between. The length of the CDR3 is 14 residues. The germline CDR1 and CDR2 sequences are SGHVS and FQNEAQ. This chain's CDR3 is CASLAGLNQETQYF. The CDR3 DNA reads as TGTGCCAGCCTGGCGGGGCTGAATCAAGAGACCCAGTACTTC.

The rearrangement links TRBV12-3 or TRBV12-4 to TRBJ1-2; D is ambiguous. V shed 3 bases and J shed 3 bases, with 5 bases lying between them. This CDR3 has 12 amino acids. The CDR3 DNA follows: TGTGCCAGCAGTTTGGGATACTATGGCTACACCTTC. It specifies CASSLGYYGYTF.

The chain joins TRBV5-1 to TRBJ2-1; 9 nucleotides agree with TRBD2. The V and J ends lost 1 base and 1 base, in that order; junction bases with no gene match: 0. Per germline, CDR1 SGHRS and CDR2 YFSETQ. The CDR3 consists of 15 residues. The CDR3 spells CASSLSGRSYNEQFF. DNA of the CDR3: TGCGCCAGCAGCTTGAGCGGGAGGTCCTACAATGAGCAGTTCTTC.

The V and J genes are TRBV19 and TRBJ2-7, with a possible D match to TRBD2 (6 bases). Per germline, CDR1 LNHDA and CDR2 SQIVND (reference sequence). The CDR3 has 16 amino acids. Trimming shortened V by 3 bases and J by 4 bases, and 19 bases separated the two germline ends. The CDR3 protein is CASSISGGIGSYEQYF. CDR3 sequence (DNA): TGTGCCAGTAGTATCTCCGGCGGGATAGGTTCATACGAGCAGTACTTC.

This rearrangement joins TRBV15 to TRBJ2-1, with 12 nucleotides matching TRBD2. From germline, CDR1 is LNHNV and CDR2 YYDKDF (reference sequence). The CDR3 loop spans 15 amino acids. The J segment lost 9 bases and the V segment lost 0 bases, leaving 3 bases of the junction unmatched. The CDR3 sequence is CATSRDLAGGPEQFF. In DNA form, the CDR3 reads TGTGCCACCAGCAGAGACCTAGCGGGGGGGCCTGAGCAGTTCTTC. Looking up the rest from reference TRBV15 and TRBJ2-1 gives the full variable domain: DAMVIQNPRYQVTQFGKPVTLSCSQTLNHNVMYWYQQKSSQAPKLLFHYYDKDFNNEADTPDNFQSRRPNTSFCFLDIRSPGLGDTAMYLCATSRDLAGGPEQFFGPGTRLTVL.

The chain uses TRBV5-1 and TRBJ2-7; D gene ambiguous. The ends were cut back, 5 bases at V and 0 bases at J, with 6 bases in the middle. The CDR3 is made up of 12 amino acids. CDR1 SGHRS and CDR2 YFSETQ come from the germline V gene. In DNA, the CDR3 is TGCGCCAGCAGAGGACCCTCCTACGAGCAGTACTTC. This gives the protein CASRGPSYEQYF.

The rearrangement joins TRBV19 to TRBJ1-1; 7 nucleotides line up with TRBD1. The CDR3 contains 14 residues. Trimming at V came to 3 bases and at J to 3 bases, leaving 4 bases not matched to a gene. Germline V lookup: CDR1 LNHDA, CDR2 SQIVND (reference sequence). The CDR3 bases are TGTGCCAGTAGTATTCGACAGGGCGACACTGAAGCTTTCTTT. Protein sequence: CASSIRQGDTEAFF. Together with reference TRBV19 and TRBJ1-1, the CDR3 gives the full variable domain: DGGITQSPKYLFRKEGQNVTLSCEQNLNHDAMYWYRQDPGQGLRLIYYSQIVNDFQKGDIAEGYSVSREKKESFPLTVTSAQKNPTAFYLCASSIRQGDTEAFFGQGTRLTVV.

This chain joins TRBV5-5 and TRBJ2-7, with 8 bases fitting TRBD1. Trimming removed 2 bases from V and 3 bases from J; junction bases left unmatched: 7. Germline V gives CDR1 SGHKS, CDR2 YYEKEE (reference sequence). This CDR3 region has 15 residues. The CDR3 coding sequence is TGTGCCAGCAGCTTCAGGGGGCTAGGGGACTACGAGCAGTACTTC. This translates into CASSFRGLGDYEQYF.

The CDR3 bases are TGTGCCAGCAGTCGCCACAGGGGGAACTATGGCTACACCTTC. It encodes CASSRHRGNYGYTF. V is TRBV6-5 and J is TRBJ1-2; the match to TRBD1 covers 8 bases. The CDR3 is 14 residues long. The germline V gene has CDR1 MNHEY and CDR2 SVGAGI. Trimming took 5 bases from V and 2 from J; bases not matched to a gene: 4.